This T cell receptor (beta chain) was profiled in a study of follicular helper T cells after annual influenza vaccination. Findings of the study overall: Plasmablast frequency change correlated with clonality change in ICOS+CD38+ cTfh. Day 7 ICOS+CD38+ clones later appeared mostly in ICOS-CD38- cTfh. Yearly vaccinations repeatedly recalled conserved clonotypes in ICOS+CD38+ cTfh.

Germline V gene data show CDR1 as SGHAT and CDR2 as FQNNGV. The CDR3 consists of 18 residues. Between the trimmed V and J ends, which lost 1 base and 4 bases, there was a span of 22 bases. As regards this clone: Antigen specificity is unknown.

The time point denotes: 2014-2015 season, 7 days after vaccination. ICOS+CD38+ and ICOS-CD38- fractions were sorted from non-naive CD4+CXCR5+PD-1+ cells. TCRdb keeps only in-frame clones here, not all; method: immunoSEQ multiplex PCR. The table has 12,000 to 15,000 clones, about 81% seen once. The chain employs TRBV11-2 and TRBJ2-5, with D possibly matching TRBD1 (5 bases). Sequences were derived from CXCR5+ CD38- circulating T follicular helper cells from blood, sampled 7 days after influenza vaccination. The subset was: circulating Tfh, non-naive CD4+CXCR5+PD-1+ (ICOS+CD38+ or ICOS-CD38-). The TCR was taken from an adult who received the influenza vaccine. The CDR3 nucleotides are TGTGCCAGCAGCTTAGGTCTCGCGGCAGGGTCTTCGGGAGAGACCCAGTACTTC. Translation gives CASSLGLAAGSSGETQYF.